Listed below are T cell receptor beta chains from one sample, sequenced in a study of blood T cell repertoires in COVID-19. Profiling relied on immunoSEQ multiplex PCR, and the TCRdb table lists in-frame clones only, not all of them. The data show around 110,000 clones, with about nine tenths seen just once and 1% to 1.5% held by the top ten. The source material was peripheral blood. The receptors were gathered from a woman in her thirties with acute or convalescent COVID-19. CDR3s include the opening cysteine and the closing phenylalanine or tryptophan. The order of the fields is D gene, V gene, clone size, J gene, CDR3 DNA, CDR3 protein. D genes are given only for firm matches. The size of a clone is reported for some rows only, either as once, few or many, or as a class for expanded clones.

.,TRBV11-2,.,TRBJ1-2,TGTGCCAGCAGCGGGGGAGGGGGGAGGTCGGACTATGGCTACACCTTC,CASSGGGGRSDYGYTF
TRBD1,TRBV5-1,.,TRBJ1-1,TGCGCCAGCAGCCCCTGGGACAGGGAAGACACTGAAGCTTTCTTT,CASSPWDREDTEAFF
.,TRBV28,.,TRBJ1-5,TGTGCCAGCAGTTGGACGGCGAGCGGTCAGCCCCAGCATTTT,CASSWTASGQPQHF
.,TRBV2,.,TRBJ2-1,TGTGCCAGCAGAACACAGGGTGTCAATGAGCAGTTCTTC,CASRTQGVNEQFF
TRBD1,TRBV28,.,TRBJ2-5,TGTGCCAGCAGTTTATCAGGGGGCCAAGAGACCCAGTACTTC,CASSLSGGQETQYF
.,TRBV2,.,TRBJ2-7,TGTGCCAGCAGGGCCGGGGGAGGCTACGAGCAGTACTTC,CASRAGGGYEQYF
.,TRBV30,.,TRBJ2-2,TGTGCCTGGAAAACGCGGCAGAACACCGGGGAGCTGTTTTTT,CAWKTRQNTGELFF
.,TRBV18,once,TRBJ1-1,TGTGCCAGCTCACCAAATCGCGGGACGCACCACACTGAAGCTTTCTTT,CASSPNRGTHHTEAFF
.,TRBV28,.,TRBJ2-1,TGTGCCAGCTCCAACCCTATCGCTCGATCCTACAATGAGCAGTTCTTC,CASSNPIARSYNEQFF
TRBD1,TRBV11-2,.,TRBJ2-6,TGTGCCAGCAGACCCTACCGGGACAGCCGATTGTGGGGGGCCAACGTCCTGACTTTC,CASRPYRDSRLWGANVLTF
.,TRBV7-9,.,TRBJ2-5,TGTGCCAGCAGCTTAAGAGCAGAGACCCAGTACTTC,CASSLRAETQYF
TRBD1,TRBV28,.,TRBJ1-4,TGTGCCAGCAGTTTGACCGGACAGGGTATAACTAATGAAAAACTGTTTTTT,CASSLTGQGITNEKLFF
TRBD2,TRBV11-3,.,TRBJ2-7,TGTGCCAGCTCACCTAGCGGGAGTTCGGGCGAGCAGTACTTC,CASSPSGSSGEQYF
.,TRBV18,few,TRBJ1-1,TGTGCCAGCTCACCCATGATGGGGACTTGGAACACTGAAGCTTTCTTT,CASSPMMGTWNTEAFF
TRBD1,TRBV29-1,.,TRBJ1-1,TGCAGCGTTGAGCAACGGGGGACAGGGAGCACTGAAGCTTTCTTT,CSVEQRGTGSTEAFF
.,TRBV7-9,.,TRBJ1-1,TGTGCCAGCAGCTTAGCGATAGAGGGATCCACTGAAGCTTTCTTT,CASSLAIEGSTEAFF
TRBD1,TRBV30,.,TRBJ1-1,TGTGCCTGGAGTGTACAGGGGACAGGGGAAAACACTGAAGCTTTCTTT,CAWSVQGTGENTEAFF
TRBD1,TRBV5-4,.,TRBJ1-1,TGTGCCAGCAGCTTGTTGCAGGGGGCCCTGTCTACCTCTGAAGCTTTCTTT,CASSLLQGALSTSEAFF
TRBD1,TRBV4-1,.,TRBJ1-2,TGCGCCAGCAGCCAAGGTTTCTCAGGGGGCTTTGGCTACACCTTC,CASSQGFSGGFGYTF
.,TRBV19,.,TRBJ1-5,TGTGCCAGTAGTATGGTCCCAGGGGTCAGTCAGCCCCAGCATTTT,CASSMVPGVSQPQHF
.,TRBV11-2,.,TRBJ1-1,TGTGCCAGCAGCTTAGCAGGGGCCGCTGAAGCTTTCTTT,CASSLAGAAEAFF
.,TRBV15,.,TRBJ1-1,TGTGCCACGCGGAGGGCCCACGAAGTGAACACTGAAGCTTTCTTT,CATRRAHEVNTEAFF
.,TRBV7-6,.,TRBJ1-4,TGTGCCAGCAGCTCTGGACTAGAGCACAATGAAAAACTGTTTTTT,CASSSGLEHNEKLFF
.,TRBV18,.,TRBJ1-6,TGTGCCAGCTCACCACCGACAGGAGATAATTCACCCCTCCACTTT,CASSPPTGDNSPLHF